The clone carrying this TCR beta chain was detected ten times or more. Its cognate antigen is unknown. The sample is drawn from a study of T cells in Graves' hyperthyroidism and ophthalmopathy. Study-wide findings and caveats: Progression to ophthalmopathy was predicted a median of roughly 6.8 months early.

Regions amplified from RNA transcripts were the TCR beta CDR3 regions. Primed by the HTBI set, a first-round RT-PCR was run on the TCR CDR3. In TCRdb, the multiplex PCR reads were re-called with MiXCR into one record per CDR3 protein. This sample has under 400,000 distinct CDR3 sequences; less than 20% occur once, and the top ten carry roughly a sixth. Trimming removed 6 bases at V and 5 bases at J, with 19 bases between. This CDR3 contains 15 residues. Enrolled ophthalmopathy patients presented with a Clinical Activity Score of at least 3, a NOSPECS grade of at least 4, and disease duration under 3 months. This sample holds PBMCs from approximately 10 ml fresh peripheral blood.

V gene TRBV12-3 or TRBV12-4 combines with J gene TRBJ2-5; D unclear. This TCR was recovered from a middle-aged woman with Graves' ophthalmopathy. The sample comprised blood. The DNA for the CDR3 is TGTGCCAGCAGCCGAGTTTCTCTCCCCGCCGAGACCCAGTACTTC. Amino acids: CASSRVSLPAETQYF.